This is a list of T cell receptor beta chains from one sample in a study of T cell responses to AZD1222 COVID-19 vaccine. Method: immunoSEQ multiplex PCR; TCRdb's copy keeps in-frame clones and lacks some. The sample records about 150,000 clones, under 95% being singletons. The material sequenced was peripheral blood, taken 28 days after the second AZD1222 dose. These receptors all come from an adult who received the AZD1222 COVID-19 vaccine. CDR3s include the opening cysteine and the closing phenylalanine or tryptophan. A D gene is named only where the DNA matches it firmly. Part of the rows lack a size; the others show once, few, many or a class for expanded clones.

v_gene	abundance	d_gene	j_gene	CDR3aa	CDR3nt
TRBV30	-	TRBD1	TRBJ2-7	CALQQGLSYEQYF	TGTGCCTTACAACAGGGGCTCTCCTACGAGCAGTACTTC
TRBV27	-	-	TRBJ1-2	CASSLSMPGRPPSGYTF	TGTGCCAGCAGTTTATCGATGCCGGGGAGGCCCCCTTCTGGCTACACCTTC
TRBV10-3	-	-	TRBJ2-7	CAIRTQTVAYEQYF	TGTGCCATCAGGACTCAGACAGTTGCCTACGAGCAGTACTTC
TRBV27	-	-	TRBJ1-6	CASSLSERSPLHF	TGTGCCAGCAGTTTATCGGAGAGGTCACCCCTCCACTTT
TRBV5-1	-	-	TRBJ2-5	CASSLEASRDYQETQYF	TGCGCCAGCAGCTTAGAAGCGTCCAGGGATTACCAAGAGACCCAGTACTTC
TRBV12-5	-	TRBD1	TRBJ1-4	CASGQGQGGEKLFF	TGTGCTAGTGGCCAGGGACAGGGAGGGGAAAAACTGTTTTTT
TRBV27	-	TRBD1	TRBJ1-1	CASSLRGPNTEAFF	TGTGCCAGCAGTTTAAGGGGGCCCAACACTGAAGCTTTCTTT
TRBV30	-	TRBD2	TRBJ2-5	CAWSVRGLAGQETQYF	TGTGCCTGGAGTGTACGTGGCCTAGCGGGACAAGAGACCCAGTACTTC
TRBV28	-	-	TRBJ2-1	CASSFEANYNEQFF	TGTGCCAGCAGTTTTGAGGCAAACTACAATGAGCAGTTCTTC
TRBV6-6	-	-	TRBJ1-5	CASSYGIGLQPQHF	TGTGCCAGCAGTTACGGCATAGGGCTACAGCCCCAGCATTTT
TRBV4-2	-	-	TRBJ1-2	CASSQELRGASNYGYTF	TGTGCCAGCAGCCAAGAATTGAGGGGAGCCTCTAACTATGGCTACACCTTC
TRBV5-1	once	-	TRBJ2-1	CASRLSPSYNEQFF	TGCGCCAGCAGACTGTCTCCCTCCTACAATGAGCAGTTCTTC
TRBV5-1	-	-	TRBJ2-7	CASSQMAGLEQYF	TGCGCCAGCAGCCAGATGGCAGGGCTCGAGCAGTACTTC
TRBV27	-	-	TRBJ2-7	CASSLLRGGYEQYF	TGTGCCAGCAGTCTATTAAGGGGGGGCTACGAGCAGTACTTC
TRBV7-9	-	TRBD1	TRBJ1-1	CASSIAGGGHTEAFF	TGTGCCAGCAGTATTGCAGGGGGCGGTCACACTGAAGCTTTCTTT
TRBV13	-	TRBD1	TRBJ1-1	CASSPRTGPGTEAFF	TGTGCCAGCAGCCCGCGGACAGGGCCGGGCACTGAAGCTTTCTTT
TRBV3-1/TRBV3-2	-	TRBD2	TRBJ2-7	CASSQGLAESYEQYF	TGTGCCAGCAGTCAGGGACTAGCGGAATCCTACGAGCAGTACTTC
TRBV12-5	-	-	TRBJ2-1	CASAGGSYNEQFF	TGTGCTAGTGCTGGGGGTTCCTACAATGAGCAGTTCTTC
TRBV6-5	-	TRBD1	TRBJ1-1	CAGASGQGAEAFF	TGTGCCGGGGCGTCGGGACAGGGCGCTGAAGCTTTCTTT
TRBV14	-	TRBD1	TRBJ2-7	CASRTTDRVYEQYF	TGTGCCAGCAGGACGACGGACAGGGTGTACGAGCAGTACTTC
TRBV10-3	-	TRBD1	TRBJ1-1	CAISVQGATEAFF	TGTGCCATCAGTGTCCAGGGGGCCACTGAAGCTTTCTTT
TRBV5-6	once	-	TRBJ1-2	CASSPPGGHERGYTF	TGTGCCAGCAGCCCCCCCGGCGGACACGAGCGTGGCTACACCTTC
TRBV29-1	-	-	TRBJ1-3	CSVEMGASGNTIYF	TGCAGCGTTGAAATGGGGGCATCTGGAAACACCATATATTTT
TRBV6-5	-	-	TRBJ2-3	CASSSPPSVDTQYF	TGTGCCAGCAGTTCCCCCCCCTCGGTGGATACGCAGTATTTT
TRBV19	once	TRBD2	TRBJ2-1	CASSPSARLAKNEQFF	TGTGCCAGTAGTCCATCAGCCCGACTAGCAAAAAATGAGCAGTTCTTC
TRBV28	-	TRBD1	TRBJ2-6	CASSPRKGAYGANVLTF	TGTGCCAGCAGCCCCCGTAAGGGGGCCTATGGGGCCAACGTCCTGACTTTC
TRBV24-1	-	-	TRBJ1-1	CATSDVKGEAFF	TGTGCCACCAGTGATGTAAAGGGCGAAGCTTTCTTT
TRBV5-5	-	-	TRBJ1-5	CASSLESGEQPQHF	TGTGCCAGCAGCTTGGAGTCAGGGGAACAGCCCCAGCATTTT
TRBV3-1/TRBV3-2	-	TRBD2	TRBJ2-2	CASSRGGSRTGELFF	TGTGCCAGCAGCCGGGGAGGGAGTCGGACCGGGGAGCTGTTTTTT
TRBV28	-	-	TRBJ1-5	CASGAGALSNQPQHF	TGTGCCAGCGGAGCAGGGGCCCTTAGCAATCAGCCCCAGCATTTT
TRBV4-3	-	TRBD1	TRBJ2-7	CASSQESGTGGEQYF	TGCGCCAGCAGCCAAGAATCGGGGACAGGGGGCGAGCAGTACTTC
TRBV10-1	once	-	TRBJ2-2	CATSSVRNTGELFF	TGCGCCACCTCTAGCGTAAGGAACACCGGGGAGCTGTTTTTT
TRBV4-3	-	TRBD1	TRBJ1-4	CASSQDFRGHEKLFF	TGCGCCAGCAGCCAAGATTTCAGGGGGCATGAAAAACTGTTTTTT
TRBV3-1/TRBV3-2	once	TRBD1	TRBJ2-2	CASRASDRGNTGELFF	TGTGCCAGCAGGGCCTCGGACAGGGGGAACACCGGGGAGCTGTTTTTT
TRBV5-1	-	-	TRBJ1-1	CASSLATANTEAFF	TGCGCCAGCAGCTTGGCCACAGCGAACACTGAAGCTTTCTTT
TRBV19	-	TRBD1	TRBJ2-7	CASSNTGTEAYEQYF	TGTGCCAGTAGTAATACCGGGACAGAAGCCTACGAGCAGTACTTC
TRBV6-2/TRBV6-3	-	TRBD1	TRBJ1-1	CASSTRTGGSGEAFF	TGTGCCAGCAGTACCCGGACAGGGGGCAGTGGTGAAGCTTTCTTT
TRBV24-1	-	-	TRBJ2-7	CATSASNYEQYF	TGTGCCACCAGTGCCAGCAACTACGAGCAGTACTTC
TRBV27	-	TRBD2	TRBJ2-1	CATSLAGGHNEQFF	TGTGCCACCTCTCTAGCGGGAGGCCACAATGAGCAGTTCTTC
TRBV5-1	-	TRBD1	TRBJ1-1	CASSPGQGATEAFF	TGCGCCAGCAGCCCTGGACAGGGGGCAACTGAAGCTTTCTTT
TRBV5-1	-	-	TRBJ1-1	CASSTGMNTEAFF	TGCGCCAGCAGCACGGGGATGAACACTGAAGCTTTCTTT
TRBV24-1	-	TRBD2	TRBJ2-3	CATSDAGLAGDTQYF	TGTGCCACCAGTGATGCAGGACTAGCGGGAGATACGCAGTATTTT
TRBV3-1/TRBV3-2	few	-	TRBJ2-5	CASSHWQIGETQYF	TGTGCCAGCAGCCATTGGCAGATAGGGGAGACCCAGTACTTC
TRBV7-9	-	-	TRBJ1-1	CASSSRQLLKPEAFF	TGTGCCAGCAGCTCGAGACAGCTGCTAAAACCTGAAGCTTTCTTT
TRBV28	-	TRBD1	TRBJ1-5	CASRSTGYQPQHF	TGTGCCAGCAGGTCGACAGGGTATCAGCCCCAGCATTTT
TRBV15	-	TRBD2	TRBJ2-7	CATSSWTGTSDYEQYF	TGTGCCACCAGCAGTTGGACCGGGACTAGCGACTACGAGCAGTACTTC